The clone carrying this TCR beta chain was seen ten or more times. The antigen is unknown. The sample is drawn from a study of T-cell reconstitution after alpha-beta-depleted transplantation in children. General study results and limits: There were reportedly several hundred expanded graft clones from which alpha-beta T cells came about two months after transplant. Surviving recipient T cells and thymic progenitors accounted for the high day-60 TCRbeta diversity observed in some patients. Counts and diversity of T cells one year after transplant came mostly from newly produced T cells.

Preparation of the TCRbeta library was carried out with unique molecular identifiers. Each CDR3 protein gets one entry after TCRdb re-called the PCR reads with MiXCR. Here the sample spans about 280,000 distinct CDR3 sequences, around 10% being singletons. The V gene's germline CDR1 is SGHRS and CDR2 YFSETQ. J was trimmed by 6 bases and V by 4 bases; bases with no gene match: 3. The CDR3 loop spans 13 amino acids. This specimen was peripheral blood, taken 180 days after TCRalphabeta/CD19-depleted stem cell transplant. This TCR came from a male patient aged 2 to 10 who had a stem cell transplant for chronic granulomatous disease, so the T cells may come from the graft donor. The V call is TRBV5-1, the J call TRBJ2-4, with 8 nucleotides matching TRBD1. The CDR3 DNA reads TGCGCCAGCAGCACAGGACAGGGAAACATTCAGTACTTC. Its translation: CASSTGQGNIQYF.